This T cell receptor beta chain was identified during a study of CD8 T cells in ankylosing spondylitis. Regarding the study as a whole: In ankylosing spondylitis blood, a motif of eight highly homologous TCR beta variants appeared characteristic.

Points on this clonotype: Its target is not known.

TCRdb recomputed calls from the 5' RACE reads with MiXCR, one row per CDR3 protein. The sample records 200,000 to 300,000 distinct CDR3 sequences, 20% to 30% being singletons. This CDR3 region has 14 residues. CDR1 and CDR2 from the germline V gene are ENHRY and SYGVKD. The ends were cut back, 1 base at V and 3 bases at J, with 9 bases in the middle. The sample taken for sequencing was blood, either unsorted or a sorted T cell fraction (not recorded which). The TCR comes from a male donor with ankylosing spondylitis or in good health (not recorded which). V and J are TRBV10-3 and TRBJ2-5; no clear D. Here the CDR3 reads CAISEYTQEETQYF. CDR3 sequence (DNA): TGTGCCATCAGTGAGTACACACAAGAAGAGACCCAGTACTTC.